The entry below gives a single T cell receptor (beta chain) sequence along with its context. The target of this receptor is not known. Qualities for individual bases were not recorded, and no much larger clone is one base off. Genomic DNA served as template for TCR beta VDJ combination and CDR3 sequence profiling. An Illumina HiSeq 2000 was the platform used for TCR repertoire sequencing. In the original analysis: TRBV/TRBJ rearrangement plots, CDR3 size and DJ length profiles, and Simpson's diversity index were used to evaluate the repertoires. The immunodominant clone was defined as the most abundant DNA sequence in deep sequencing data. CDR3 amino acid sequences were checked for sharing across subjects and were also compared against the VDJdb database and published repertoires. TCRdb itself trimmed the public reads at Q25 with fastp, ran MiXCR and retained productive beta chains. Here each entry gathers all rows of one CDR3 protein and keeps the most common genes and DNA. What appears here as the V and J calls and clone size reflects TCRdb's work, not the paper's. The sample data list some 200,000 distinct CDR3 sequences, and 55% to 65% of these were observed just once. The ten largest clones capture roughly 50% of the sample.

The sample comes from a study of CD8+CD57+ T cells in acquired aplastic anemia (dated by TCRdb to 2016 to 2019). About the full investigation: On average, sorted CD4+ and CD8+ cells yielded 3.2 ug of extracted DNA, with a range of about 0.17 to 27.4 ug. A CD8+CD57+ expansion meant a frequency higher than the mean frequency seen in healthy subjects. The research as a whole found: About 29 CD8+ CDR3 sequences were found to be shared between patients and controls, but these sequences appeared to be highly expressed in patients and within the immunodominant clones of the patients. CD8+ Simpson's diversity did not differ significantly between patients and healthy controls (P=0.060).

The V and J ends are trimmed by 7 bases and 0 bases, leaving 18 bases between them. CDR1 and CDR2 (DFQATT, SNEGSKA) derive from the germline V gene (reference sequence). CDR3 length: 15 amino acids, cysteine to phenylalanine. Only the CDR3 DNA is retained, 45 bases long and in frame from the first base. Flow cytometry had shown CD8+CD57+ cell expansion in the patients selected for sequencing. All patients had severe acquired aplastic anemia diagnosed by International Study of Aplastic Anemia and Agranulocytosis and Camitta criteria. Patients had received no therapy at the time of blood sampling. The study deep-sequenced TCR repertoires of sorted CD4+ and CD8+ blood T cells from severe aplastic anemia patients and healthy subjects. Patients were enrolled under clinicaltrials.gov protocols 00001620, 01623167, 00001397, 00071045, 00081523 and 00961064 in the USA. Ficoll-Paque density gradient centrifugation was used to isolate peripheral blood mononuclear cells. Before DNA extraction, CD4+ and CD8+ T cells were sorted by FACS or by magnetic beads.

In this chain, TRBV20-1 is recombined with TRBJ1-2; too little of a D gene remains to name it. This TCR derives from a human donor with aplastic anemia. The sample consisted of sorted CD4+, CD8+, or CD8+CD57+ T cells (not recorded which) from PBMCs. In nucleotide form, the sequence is TGCAGTGTTCCGCGGAGAGAAAAAGCTAACTATGGCTACACCTTC. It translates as CSVPRREKANYGYTF.